This T cell receptor beta chain is drawn from a study of molecular identifiers for immune sequencing clone quantification. TCRdb ran MiXCR on the PCR reads and lists one entry per CDR3 protein. The profile shows some 580,000 distinct CDR3 sequences, 25% of them singletons. The CDR3 has 12 amino acids. Germline V CDR1 and CDR2: SQVTM, ANQGSEA. On this clonotype: A clone one base away is much larger, so this may be a read error.

The chain recombines TRBV29-1 with TRBJ2-5; the D gene is possibly TRBD2 (5 bases). Near its end, the DNA agrees better with TRBJ2-1, so the J call may be wrong. Sequencing used naive CD8+ T cells from blood, with Jurkat cell RNA spiked in. Indicated subset: FACS-sorted CD8+CD4-CCR7+CD45RA+ naive T cells. The sequence came from a human donor in good health. Some libraries in this study had Jurkat cell RNA spiked in. Written as DNA, the CDR3 is TGCAGCGTTATCGGACTTGGCGAGACCCAGTTCTTC. This codes for CSVIGLGETQFF.